The present T cell receptor (beta chain) was sequenced within a study of T cell responses to AZD1222 COVID-19 vaccine. V was trimmed by 2 bases and J by 0 bases, leaving 16 bases between them. The CDR3 loop spans 17 amino acids. Germline CDR1 reads ENHRY; CDR2 reads SYGVKD. The repertoire was sequenced with immunoSEQ multiplex PCR; TCRdb's copy has only in-frame clones and lacks some. The sample lists some 81,000 clones, 70% to 90% seen once, with around 3.5% in the top ten. Whole-study findings and limits: Only 5 or 6 people who got AZD1222 tested seropositive at baseline. Clonal diversity was possibly underestimated; the donors were predominantly white British and more often female.

Remarks on this clone: Its antigen is unidentified.

This rearrangement joins TRBV10-3 to TRBJ1-1; D is undetermined. The source was peripheral blood, collected 28 days after the second AZD1222 dose. The TCR originated in an adult who received the AZD1222 COVID-19 vaccine. CDR3 in DNA: TGTGCCATCAGTGAGAGGCAGCCAACCGATCTGAACACTGAAGCTTTCTTT. This encodes CAISERQPTDLNTEAFF.